This TCR beta chain was sequenced during a study of spatial heterogeneity in lung cancer (dated by TCRdb to the late 2010s). For context, the study as a whole: Beta-chain transcripts were consistently detected in greater numbers than alpha-chain transcripts, which likely reflected higher beta-chain transcript abundance. In tumor regions, TCR transcript counts showed a strong correlation with a T cell transcriptional module score from matched bulk RNA-seq. In the raw uncorrected reads, each unique combination of TCR and UMI appeared more than ten times on average. The study quantitatively compared TCR alpha and beta repertoires across multiple tumor regions, matched nontumor lung and blood in non-small cell lung cancer. Nonsynonymous mutation counts, determined by whole-exome sequencing of tumor tissue, were related to TCR repertoire features. Both alpha and beta chains were TCR-sequenced in samples taken at surgery, namely 220 tumor regions, 63 to 70 matched nontumor lung samples and approximately 51 PBMC samples.

Study-level results and caveats: The count of ubiquitous expanded TCRs correlated with the count of ubiquitous nonsynonymous mutations, and the count of regional expanded TCRs correlated with the count of regional nonsynonymous mutations. TCR-seq coverage of tumor T cells was estimated at only around 6.7% for alpha chains and approximately 12% for beta chains. The tumor nonsynonymous mutation count correlated with the number of expanded intratumoral alpha and beta TCRs. Additional single-cell paired TCR alpha and beta sequencing was considered necessary to confirm, at a functional level, the hypothesis that regional TCRs recognize regional mutations.

Library preparation employed 5' RACE. TCRdb records NextSeq 500 as the sequencer. To allow correction of PCR and sequencing errors, the TCR library protocol tagged every TCR cDNA molecule with a unique molecular identifier. The study's own analysis went as follows. TCR identification, UMI-based error correction and CDR3 extraction were all carried out with Decombinator tools. Expanded TCRs were defined as those above a frequency of 2 per 1,000, corresponding to the top 1% of the tumor frequency distribution. Expanded tumor TCRs statistically deemed absent (corrected P<0.05) from at least one tumor region were classed as regional, and all other expanded tumor TCRs were classed as ubiquitous. Rényi diversity was computed with the R vegan package after subsampling each repertoire 100 times to 5,000 TCRs. CDR3 similarity networks were built from amino acid triplet string-kernel similarity, connecting CDR3s with pairwise similarity above 0.82. TCRdb reanalyzed the raw reads on its own, using fastp at Q25 for trimming and MiXCR for clone calling, and kept in-frame beta chains. Each record represents a unique CDR3 protein, reported with the most common genes and DNA among its rows. These V and J calls derive from TCRdb rather than the authors' analysis. The table for this sample lists fewer than 20,000 distinct CDR3 sequences; roughly 7% of them were counted only once. The ten biggest clones cover roughly 19% of the sample.

Taken with the paper, the label for time point translates to: sample taken at primary tumor resection. The donors were fewer than 90 patients from the lung TRACERx cohort who had early-stage, untreated non-small cell lung cancer. For TCR sequencing, whole RNA was extracted from tumor and nontumor lung tissue, or from cryopreserved PBMC samples, and no cell sorting was done. Only patients with enough RNA available from two or more tumor regions were chosen for TCR sequencing. Before selection, tumor and adjacent nontumor lung specimens were reviewed by a lung pathologist. The table lists this clonotype with a few counts. Its cognate antigen has yet to be identified. Base qualities are not recorded, but no much larger clone differs from it by a single base. This TCR came from a female donor with early-stage non-small cell lung cancer. This sample comprised lung tumor tissue, obtained at surgery.

The CDR3 region reads CASAGTHNEQFF. DNA sequence: TGTGCCAGCGCGGGTACGCACAATGAGCAGTTCTTC. The chain employs TRBV6-1 and TRBJ2-1; the best D guess is TRBD2, with 5 bases matching. Deletion took 8 bases off V and 5 bases off J, with a span of 10 bases between the germline ends. The cysteine opens and the phenylalanine closes a CDR3 of 12 amino acids. The entry retains the CDR3 DNA only, 36 bases that are in frame from base 1. For CDR1 and CDR2, the germline V gene lists MNHNS and SASEGT.